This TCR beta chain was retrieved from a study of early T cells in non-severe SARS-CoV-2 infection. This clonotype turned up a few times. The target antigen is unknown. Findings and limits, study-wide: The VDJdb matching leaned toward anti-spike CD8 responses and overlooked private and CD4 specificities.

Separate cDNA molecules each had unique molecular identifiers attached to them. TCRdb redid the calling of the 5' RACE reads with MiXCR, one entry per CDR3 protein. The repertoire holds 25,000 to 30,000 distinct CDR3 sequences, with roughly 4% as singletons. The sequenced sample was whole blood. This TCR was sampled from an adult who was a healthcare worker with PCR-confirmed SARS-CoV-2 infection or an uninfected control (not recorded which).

CDR3 sequence reads: CASSLSAPGPPQEQFF. CDR3 nucleotide sequence: TGTGCCAGTAGTCTCTCCGCACCGGGACCTCCCCAAGAGCAGTTCTTC. This chain uses TRBV19 with TRBJ2-1; D may correspond to TRBD1 or TRBD2 (5 bases each). Trimming removed 5 bases from V and 10 bases from J, with 24 bases in between. Germline V gives CDR1 LNHDA, CDR2 SQIVND (reference sequence). The CDR3 consists of 16 residues. The variable domain in full, completed from reference TRBV19 and TRBJ2-1, reads DGGITQSPKYLFRKEGQNVTLSCEQNLNHDAMYWYRQDPGQGLRLIYYSQIVNDFQKGDIAEGYSVSREKKESFPLTVTSAQKNPTAFYLCASSLSAPGPPQEQFFGPGTRLTVL.